This T cell receptor beta chain was identified in a study of neurological immune-mediated disorders. This CDR3 region has 13 residues. With V trimmed by 4 bases and J by 5 bases, 4 bases remained unmatched. Germline V gene sequence: CDR1 MDHEN, CDR2 SYDVKM. This clonotype has a count of ten or more. No antigen is known for it. Whole-study results and caveats: Private repertoires in all groups were suggested by the absence of shared CDR3 amino acid sequences among expanded clones across subjects. HTLV-1-associated myelopathy showed the most TCR clonal expansion; multiple sclerosis the least, below healthy controls.

Regarding time point: longitudinal time-point 1 (baseline). Where libraries were unsorted, they were derived from 2 million PBMCs stored at -80 degrees C. Each sequencing run yielded over 160 million TCR-beta sequences from 15-18 subjects. TCRdb independently ran MiXCR on the 5' RACE reads; one entry per CDR3 protein. The sample carries 55,000 to 80,000 distinct CDR3 sequences, around 13% recorded once. The chain carries TRBV28 and TRBJ2-5, with TRBD2 identical over 7 bases. Sequencing input: PBMCs. This TCR was sampled from a female donor with HTLV-1-associated myelopathy (HAM/TSP). The CDR3 spells CASSWEGGETQYF. CDR3 bases: TGTGCCAGCAGTTGGGAGGGCGGGGAGACCCAGTACTTC.